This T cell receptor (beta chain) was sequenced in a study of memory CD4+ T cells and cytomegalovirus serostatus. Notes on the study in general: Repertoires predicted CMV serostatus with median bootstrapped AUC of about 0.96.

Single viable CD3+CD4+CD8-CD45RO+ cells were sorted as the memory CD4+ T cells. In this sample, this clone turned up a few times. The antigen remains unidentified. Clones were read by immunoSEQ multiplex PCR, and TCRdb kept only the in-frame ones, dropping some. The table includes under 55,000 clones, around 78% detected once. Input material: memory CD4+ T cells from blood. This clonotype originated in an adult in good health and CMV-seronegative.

The CDR3 loop is CASSLEGQNYGYTF. The CDR3 DNA reads TGCGCCAGCAGCTTGGAAGGTCAGAACTATGGCTACACCTTC. This chain links TRBV5-1 with TRBJ1-2; D gene ambiguous. The CDR3 loop spans 14 amino acids. Germline V lookup: CDR1 SGHRS, CDR2 YFSETQ. V was clipped by 0 bases and J by 2 bases, with 8 bases between them.